This section outlines one T cell receptor (beta chain) sequence together with its context. This clonotype was observed many times. Its antigen is still unknown. Base qualities were left out, and no much larger clone turns up one base away. The germline V gene (reference sequence) provides CDR1 MNHEY and CDR2 SMNVEV. The CDR3 runs 16 residues from the cysteine to the phenylalanine. This entry keeps only the CDR3 DNA: 48 bases, framed from base 1. The junction shows trimming of 4 bases on V and 4 bases on J, and the gene matches do not reach 11 bases of it. This specimen comes from a study of blood T cells in healthy people across ages (dated by TCRdb to about 2015). At the level of the whole study: Template switching captured roughly one uniquely barcoded TCR beta cDNA molecule per two T cells in model experiments. The donors were split into four age groups: young (average about 15 years), middle-aged (39), aged (around 67) and long-lived (about 82). The study analyzed two additional independent replicas of 1 million unique cDNA reads from the same blood draw for two donors, one aged 18 to 29 and one aged 80 or older. To track age-related changes in TCR beta repertoire diversity, the study relied on deep sequencing normalized with unique cDNA molecular identifiers.

The donors were 40 or so Caucasian individuals from Russia, aged about 6 to 95 years, who were systemically healthy. About 9.6 milliliters of peripheral blood were collected from each donor into EDTA-treated Vacutainer tubes. Ficoll-Paque density-gradient centrifugation was used to isolate PBMCs, with at least 6 million per sample. Total RNA, at least 6 micrograms per sample, was extracted from PBMCs with Trizol reagent. For every donor, an aliquot of PBMCs went through flow cytometry to measure the percentages of naive CD45RAhigh/CD27high T cells. Receptors were amplified or captured by 5' RACE. The sequencer was an Illumina HiSeq 2500. A second 7 to 11 cycle PCR used a sample-barcoded 5' primer and a J-beta primer mix. Each TCR beta cDNA molecule received a unique molecular identifier from a template-switch 5' adaptor carrying 12 random nucleotides. Each sample yielded at least 3 million CDR3-containing paired-end reads. First-strand cDNA synthesis was performed from all RNA using the Mint cDNA synthesis kit, with priming by a TRBC-specific oligonucleotide. Following uracil-DNA glycosylase treatment, a first 18-cycle PCR with universal primers M1SS and BC2_uni_R was performed on all cDNA. The paper's processing steps were these. For normalization, 1 million high-quality reads were randomly selected from each sample, with every read carrying a distinct molecular identifier. Reads with shared molecular identifiers were discarded instead of being binned into consensus sequences. MiTCR, set to a Q25 quality threshold and the strictest error-elimination algorithm, was used for CDR3 identification, clonotype clustering and error correction. A nonparametric unseen species model with Euler transformation was used to estimate a lower bound on total TCR beta diversity. TCRdb reran the public reads through fastp at Q25 and MiXCR, keeping productive beta chains. Merged by CDR3 protein, the rows form single entries marked with the most common genes and DNA. TCRdb's processing, not the authors', yielded these V and J calls. In all, the sample holds about 540,000 distinct CDR3 sequences, and around 24% of those were seen once. Around 10% of the sample is in the top ten clones.

Beyond this particular receptor, the publication reports: Observed TCR beta diversity per million T cells fell roughly linearly with age, and a significant reduction was already apparent by age roughly 40. Compared with the aged group, more naive CD4+ T cells, fewer expanded clones and increased TCR diversity were shown by the long-lived group, suggesting age selection. Observed TCR beta diversity correlated strongly with the percentage of naive T cells measured by flow cytometry. Conclusive comparison of naive and antigen-experienced compartments was prevented by the profiling of bulk unsorted PBMCs. Because the CMV infection status of the donors was unknown, age-related changes in expanded clonotypes may potentially have been confounded. Estimates of total diversity based on one million sequenced T cells were regarded as lower bounds and as underestimates.

These sequences were also reported in another study, on T cells of mothers and their children. As noted in the second study: Donors were nine systemically healthy Caucasian individuals: three mothers and their six children. cDNA synthesis used all of the extracted RNA, with roughly 1.5 ug of RNA in each 15 ul reaction. Sample barcodes and 2-4 random nucleotides were added via the M1S primer in the second PCR. Each mother yielded over 8.5 million TCR beta CDR3 reads and each child 3 million or so reads. Thymic selection shapes the output of TCR recombination in a similar way in related and unrelated pairs, and inherited differences have a minor effect. Normalized repertoire overlap in related mother-child pairs was always slightly higher than in unrelated mother-child pairs, but the difference was never significant. Persistent microchimeric T cell clones were not detected, at a sensitivity of approximately 93 clones per million clonotypes. To look for features that set related mother-child pairs apart from unrelated individuals, the researchers ran deep NGS to compare the TCR beta repertoires of mothers and children. On average, the children were roughly 10 +/- 4 years old, while the mothers were 40 +/- 4 years old. After adapter ligation was performed with NEBNext reagents, the libraries were sequenced on an Illumina HiSeq 2000 with 100+100 nt paired-end reads. To avoid cross-contamination, the mother libraries and the child libraries were prepared a month apart and sequenced in separate runs. Between roughly 450,000 and 2,000,000 distinct TCR beta clonotypes were identified per donor. Naive TCR beta clonotypes were estimated from low-frequency clonotypes matched to each donor's FACS-determined naive share, without sorting.

The receptor chain draws on TRBV27 and TRBJ2-5, with 8 middle bases fitting TRBD1. The specimen sequenced was blood. This clonotype originated in a boy aged 5-17 years in good health. The CDR3 region: CASSSVYRGDGETQYF. The sequence in DNA is TGTGCCAGCAGTTCCGTCTACAGGGGGGACGGAGAGACCCAGTACTTC.